This TCR beta chain was sequenced in a study of blood T cell repertoires in COVID-19. Study-level background: Sites in the United States, Italy and Spain provided acute and convalescent COVID-19 samples. In each case, the material was cDNA or gDNA derived from T cells, B-cell-depleted T cells, or PBMCs.

The CDR3 has 16 amino acids. The V gene's germline CDR1 is GTSNPN and CDR2 SVGIG (reference sequence). With V trimmed by 4 bases and J by 2 bases, 8 bases remained unmatched. This clone was recorded once. Source study methods: Amplification with reference gene primers provided the estimates of nucleated cell counts. This table comes from immunoSEQ multiplex PCR, and its TCRdb copy is limited to in-frame clones, with some not included. The DNA gave D and trimming, while V, J and clone size come from that table. The sample lists 40,000 or so clones; almost 85% were seen once. The chain is built from TRBV30 and TRBJ2-5, with 12 bases matching TRBD2. This receptor was identified in a human donor in a cohort sampled during active COVID-19. Sequenced input: peripheral blood. The CDR3 spells CAWTLAGGRGQETQYF. CDR3 coding DNA: TGTGCCTGGACACTAGCGGGGGGCCGGGGTCAAGAGACCCAGTACTTC.